This TCR beta chain was sequenced for a study of control samples from healthy donors and cancer patients. Sequencing used immunoSEQ multiplex PCR; TCRdb keeps in-frame clones, though not all of them. The sample contains roughly 120,000 clones, 85% to 90% of which appear only once. The receptor's source is a woman in her forties or fifties with colorectal cancer. The material sequenced was PBMCs.

The CDR3 sequence is CASSLGGSGTEAFF. The DNA for the CDR3 is TGCGCCAGCAGCCTGGGGGGTAGTGGCACTGAAGCTTTCTTT. This sequence joins TRBV4-1 and TRBJ1-1; D is possibly TRBD1 (5 bases). The germline V and J ends were trimmed by 4 bases and 4 bases, with 13 bases remaining between them. This CDR3 is built from 14 residues. Germline V gives CDR1 MGHRA, CDR2 YSYEKL.